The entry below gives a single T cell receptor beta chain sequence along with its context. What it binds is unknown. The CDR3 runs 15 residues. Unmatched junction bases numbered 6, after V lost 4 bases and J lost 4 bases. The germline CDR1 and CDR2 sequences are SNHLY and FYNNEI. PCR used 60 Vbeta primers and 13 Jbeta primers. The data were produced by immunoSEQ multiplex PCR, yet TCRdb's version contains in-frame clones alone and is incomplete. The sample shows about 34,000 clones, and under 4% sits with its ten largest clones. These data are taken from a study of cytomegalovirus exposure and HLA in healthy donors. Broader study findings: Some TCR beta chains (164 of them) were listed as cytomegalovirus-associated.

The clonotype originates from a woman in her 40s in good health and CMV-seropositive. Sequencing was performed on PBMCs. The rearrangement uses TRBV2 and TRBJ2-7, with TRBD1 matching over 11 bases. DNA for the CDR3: TGTGCCAGCAGTGGCGGGACAGGGGGGGTGTACGAGCAGTACTTC. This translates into CASSGGTGGVYEQYF.